The 17 T cell receptor beta chains below were found in one sample sequenced in a study of blood T cell repertoires in COVID-19. Here immunoSEQ multiplex PCR was the method, and the copy in TCRdb shows in-frame clones only, minus some. The sample lists about 180,000 clones; roughly 87% were seen once. Input material: PBMCs or T cells enriched from blood (not recorded which). Receptors were obtained from a human donor with acute COVID-19. The donor label of this sample is uncertain.

The genes are TRBV5-1 and TRBJ1-2; 8 bases align to TRBD1. This CDR3 contains 18 residues. Trimming took 0 bases from V and 5 from J; bases not matched to a gene: 15. Per the germline V gene, CDR1 is SGHRS and CDR2 is YFSETQ. The CDR3 DNA is TGCGCCAGCAGCTTGGAGGGAGGGACAGGCCCTTTGAATTATGGCTACACCTTC. Its translation: CASSLEGGTGPLNYGYTF.

J is TRBJ1-2 and V is TRBV20-1; D call uncertain. Between the trimmed V and J ends, which lost 6 bases and 2 bases, there was a span of 7 bases. The CDR3 sequence is 11 residues long. The germline V gene encodes CDR1 DFQATT and CDR2 SNEGSKA (reference sequence). The CDR3 DNA sequence: TGCAGTGCCGCCAGGAACTATGGCTACACCTTC. Translation gives CSAARNYGYTF.

The V gene is TRBV6-2 or TRBV6-3, the J gene TRBJ1-1, with a weak D call TRBD1 (6 bases). The V end lost 5 bases, the J end lost 3 bases, and 16 bases lay between the germline ends. The length of the CDR3 is 15 residues. CDR1 and CDR2 from the germline V gene are MNHEY and SVGEGT. For the CDR3, the DNA is TGTGCCAGCAGTACCTGGACAGCTAGGGACACTGAAGCTTTCTTT. This sequence encodes CASSTWTARDTEAFF.

The chain carries TRBV9 and TRBJ2-1; D possibly corresponds to TRBD1 (6 bases). This CDR3 spans 15 amino acids. Per germline, CDR1 SGDLS and CDR2 YYNGEE. Trimming left V 0 bases short and J 4 bases short, with 11 bases between. CDR3 DNA: TGTGCCAGCAGCGTAGTCGGAACAGGGTACAATGAGCAGTTCTTC. This codes for CASSVVGTGYNEQFF.

V is TRBV2 and J is TRBJ1-3; weak D call: TRBD1 (6 bases). Trimming removed 7 bases from V and 7 bases from J, with 14 bases in between. CDR3 length: 13 residues. The germline CDR1 and CDR2 sequences are SNHLY and FYNNEI. The CDR3 reads CASNHRVGNTIYF. As DNA, the CDR3 is TGTGCCAGCAATCACAGGGTCGGGAACACCATATATTTT.

The chain links TRBV7-2 to TRBJ1-2; TRBD1 agrees at 9 bases. Per germline, CDR1 SGHTA and CDR2 FQGNSA. The CDR3 contains 16 residues. J gave up 3 bases and V 0 bases, and 5 bases lay outside the gene matches. The CDR3 sequence is CASSLADRGLYYGYTF. The CDR3 DNA follows: TGTGCCAGCAGCTTAGCGGACAGGGGCTTATACTATGGCTACACCTTC. Together with reference TRBV7-2 and TRBJ1-2, the CDR3 gives the full variable domain: GAGVSQSPSNKVTEKGKDVELRCDPISGHTALYWYRQSLGQGLEFLIYFQGNSAPDKSGLPSDRFSAERTGGSVSTLTIQRTQQEDSAVYLCASSLADRGLYYGYTFGSGTRLTVV.

The chain couples TRBV3-1 (or the pseudogene TRBV3-2) to TRBJ2-4; 14 bases map to TRBD2. The CDR3 extends over 14 amino acids. The V and J ends lost 6 bases and 10 bases, in that order; junction bases with no gene match: 5. CDR1 is LGHDT and CDR2 is YNNKEL in the germline V gene (reference sequence). CDR3 residues: CASRLTSGGGIQYF. CDR3 bases: TGTGCCAGCAGGCTGACTAGCGGGGGGGGTATTCAGTACTTC.

This chain uses TRBV5-1 with TRBJ1-2; tentatively, D is TRBD1 (5 bases). With 1 base removed from V and 4 bases from J, the gap between germline ends came to 8 bases. Per the germline V gene, CDR1 is SGHRS and CDR2 is YFSETQ. This CDR3 is 13 amino acids long. CDR3 protein: CASSLQGGYGYTF. The CDR3 nucleotides are TGCGCCAGCAGCTTGCAGGGTGGCTATGGCTACACCTTC.

The V and J genes are TRBV19 and TRBJ1-1, with a weak D call TRBD1 (6 bases). CDR1 and CDR2 (germline): LNHDA, SQIVND (reference sequence). The germline V and J ends were trimmed by 6 bases and 5 bases, with 10 bases remaining between them. The CDR3 has 12 amino acids. CDR3 protein: CASSLQGTEAFF. The CDR3 DNA is TGTGCCAGTAGCCTACAGGGTACTGAAGCTTTCTTT.

The J gene is TRBJ2-7, the V gene TRBV5-1; 8 bases line up with TRBD1. J gave up 0 bases and V 4 bases, and 6 bases lay outside the gene matches. Germline CDR1 and CDR2: SGHRS and YFSETQ. This CDR3 is built from 15 residues. Here the CDR3 DNA reads TGCGCCAGCAGCGGCAGGGGGCTTCCCTCCTACGAGCAGTACTTC. Translation: CASSGRGLPSYEQYF. Together with reference TRBV5-1 and TRBJ2-7, the CDR3 gives the full variable domain: KAGVTQTPRYLIKTRGQQVTLSCSPISGHRSVSWYQQTPGQGLQFLFEYFSETQRNKGNFPGRFSGRQFSNSRSEMNVSTLELGDSALYLCASSGRGLPSYEQYFGPGTRLTVT.

J is TRBJ1-3 and V is TRBV6-6, with a possible D match to TRBD1 (6 bases). CDR3 length: 14 residues. Germline lookup yields CDR1 MNHNY and CDR2 SVGAGI (reference sequence). Trimming took off 5 bases at V and 4 bases at J, with 12 bases between the two ends. CDR3 region: CASSLGQGGNTIYF. CDR3 sequence (DNA): TGTGCCAGCAGTCTCGGGCAGGGGGGAAACACCATATATTTT.

The chain employs TRBV3-1 (or the pseudogene TRBV3-2) and TRBJ1-2, with a weak D call TRBD1 (5 bases). Between the trimmed V and J ends, which lost 4 bases and 2 bases, there was a span of 17 bases. The V gene's germline CDR1 is LGHDT and CDR2 YNNKEL (reference sequence). The CDR3 is made up of 16 amino acids. CDR3 DNA: TGTGCCAGCAGCCCCGAGAGGAGGGGTAGCAACTATGGCTACACCTTC. Translating it yields CASSPERRGSNYGYTF.

The chain has TRBV5-1 and TRBJ1-1; perhaps TRBD1 as D (5 bases). Germline V lookup: CDR1 SGHRS, CDR2 YFSETQ. The ends were cut back, 6 bases at V and 0 bases at J, with 12 bases in the middle. The CDR3 runs 14 residues. Here the CDR3 DNA reads TGCGCCAGCACCCAGGGAGGAGTGAACACTGAAGCTTTCTTT. Its translation: CASTQGGVNTEAFF.

The DNA of the CDR3 is TGTGCCAGCAGCGCTCGGGGGAGTGAGACCCAGTACTTC. This gives the protein CASSARGSETQYF. The chain joins TRBV7-3 to TRBJ2-5; D is possibly TRBD2 (6 bases). Germline lookup yields CDR1 SGHTA and CDR2 FQGTGA. This CDR3 comprises 13 residues. V was shortened by 5 bases and J by 5 bases, with 12 bases between the two germline ends. The whole variable domain, filled in from reference TRBV7-3 and TRBJ2-5, reads GAGVSQTPSNKVTEKGKYVELRCDPISGHTALYWYRQSLGQGPEFLIYFQGTGAADDSGLPNDRFFAVRPEGSVSTLKIQRTERGDSAVYLCASSARGSETQYFGPGTRLLVL.

This chain links TRBV6-5 with TRBJ1-6; 7 bases line up with TRBD1. The V segment lost 8 bases and the J segment 8 bases; nucleotides outside the gene matches: 9. Looked up from germline, CDR1 is MNHEY and CDR2 is SVGAGI. This CDR3 region has 14 residues. The CDR3 nucleotides read TGTGCCAGCGAAGGGGGACAGATATATTCACCCCTCCACTTT. This gives the protein CASEGGQIYSPLHF.

The chain links TRBV6-5 to TRBJ1-2; TRBD1 aligns across 7 bases. This CDR3 region has 15 residues. Germline V gene sequence: CDR1 MNHEY, CDR2 SVGAGI. V trimming: 0 bases; J trimming: 2 bases; junction bases outside the gene matches: 3. CDR3 loop: CASSYSEGQNYGYTF. In DNA form, the CDR3 reads TGTGCCAGCAGTTACTCAGAGGGACAGAACTATGGCTACACCTTC.

The chain is built from TRBV6-2 or TRBV6-3 and TRBJ1-2; D perhaps matches TRBD1 (6 bases). CDR1 and CDR2 (germline): MNHEY, SVGEGT. V dropped 6 bases and J dropped 4 bases, with 18 bases sitting between them. This CDR3 contains 15 residues. DNA for the CDR3: TGTGCCAGCAGCCCACAGGGAGTTTCTCTCTATGGCTACACCTTC. Residues: CASSPQGVSLYGYTF.